These 23 T cell receptor beta chains were all obtained from the same sample, sequenced in a study of CD8 T cells in ankylosing spondylitis. Regarding the study as a whole: Blood from ankylosing spondylitis patients appeared to carry a characteristic eight-variant TCR beta motif.

These TCRs are of unknown antigen specificity. One entry per CDR3 protein, called by TCRdb with MiXCR from the 5' RACE reads. In the table there are over 450,000 distinct CDR3 sequences, approximately 12% of which are singletons. The sequencing input was blood, either unsorted or a sorted T cell fraction (not recorded which). The receptors stem from a male donor with ankylosing spondylitis.

In this sample, this clonotype turned up a few times. The chain carries TRBV6-6 and TRBJ2-7, with D unresolved. Trimming shortened V by 4 bases and J by 4 bases, and 11 bases separated the two germline ends. Germline-derived CDR1 and CDR2 are MNHNY and SVGAGI (reference sequence). This CDR3 is built from 13 residues. CDR3 nucleotide sequence: TGTGCCAGCAGTTGGTCTGAGGTATACGAGCAGTACGTC. It is translated as CASSWSEVYEQYV.

The CDR3 region is CASSPPGQGPSSTDTQYF. CDR3 bases: TGTGCCAGCAGCCCGCCAGGACAGGGCCCATCTAGCACAGATACGCAGTATTTT. The chain is built from TRBV11-1 and TRBJ2-3; 8 positions match TRBD1. V was clipped by 5 bases and J by 0 bases; unmatched bases: 13. Looked up from germline, CDR1 is SGHAT and CDR2 is FQDESV (reference sequence). The CDR3 is 18 amino acids.

This clonotype occurred a few times. The chain joins TRBV27 to TRBJ2-7; 9 bases align to TRBD1. Trimming cost V 5 bases and J 3 bases; bases outside gene matches: 5. Germline lookup yields CDR1 MNHEY and CDR2 SMNVEV (reference sequence). The CDR3 contains 14 residues. The CDR3 DNA reads TGTGCCAGCAGTCTACAGGGGGCTCTCTACGAGCAGTACTTC. Amino acid sequence: CASSLQGALYEQYF.

This clonotype was detected many times. The J gene is TRBJ2-1, the V gene TRBV10-3; D remains ambiguous. The CDR3 runs to 15 residues. V gave up 2 bases and J gave up 0 bases, with 8 bases separating them. From germline, CDR1 is ENHRY and CDR2 SYGVKD. CDR3 in amino acids: CAISEGRVSYNEQFF. CDR3 nucleotide sequence: TGTGCCATCAGTGAGGGCCGGGTCTCCTACAATGAGCAGTTCTTC.

The CDR3 nucleotides are TGTGCCAGCAGCTTTGAACAGGGGTACTATGGCTACACCTTC. Translating gives CASSFEQGYYGYTF. The rearrangement uses TRBV7-2 and TRBJ1-2; 7 bases line up with TRBD1. The CDR3 runs to 14 residues. The germline gives CDR1 SGHTA, CDR2 FQGNSA. The V gene end was trimmed by 3 bases and the J gene end by 3 bases; junction bases not matched to a gene: 4.

This clonotype was seen a few times. The chain is built from TRBV5-1 and TRBJ2-1; no definite D call. CDR3 length: 16 residues. Trimming removed 0 bases from V and 2 bases from J, with 12 bases in between. Germline V lookup: CDR1 SGHRS, CDR2 YFSETQ. The CDR3 here is CASSLGPADTYNEQFF. The CDR3 DNA reads TGCGCCAGCAGCTTGGGGCCAGCCGATACCTACAATGAGCAGTTCTTC.

The chain has TRBV20-1 and TRBJ2-5, with a weak D call TRBD2 (5 bases). V was clipped by 2 bases and J by 3 bases, with 10 bases between them. Looked up from germline, CDR1 is DFQATT and CDR2 is SNEGSKA (reference sequence). The CDR3 totals 13 residues. The CDR3 DNA sequence: TGCAGTGCTAGATTATCCGGGAAAGAGACCCAGTACTTC. Translation: CSARLSGKETQYF.

A few counts support this clonotype. The CDR3 loop is CASSQDTSGGYSNQPQHF. Written as DNA, the CDR3 is TGTGCCAGCAGTCAGGACACCTCTGGGGGGTATAGCAATCAGCCCCAGCATTTT. The J gene is TRBJ1-5, the V gene TRBV28; maybe TRBD1 (5 bases). Trimming removed 5 bases from V and 0 bases from J, with 20 bases in between. Germline V lookup: CDR1 MDHEN, CDR2 SYDVKM. CDR3 length: 18 residues.

The V gene is TRBV11-2, the J gene TRBJ2-1, with 7 bases lining up with TRBD2. Looked up from germline, CDR1 is SGHAT and CDR2 is FQNNGV. The CDR3 is made up of 15 amino acids. The V segment lost 3 bases and the J segment 7 bases; nucleotides outside the gene matches: 9. The CDR3 nucleotides read TGTGCCAGCAGCTTGTCGGGACTAACGCCGAATGAGCAGTTCTTC. This gives the protein CASSLSGLTPNEQFF.

This clonotype was counted only a few times. The chain employs TRBV4-1 and TRBJ1-5; a possible D gene is TRBD1 (6 bases). This CDR3 is 15 amino acids long. V lost 4 bases and J lost 0, with 10 bases in between. CDR1 and CDR2 (germline): MGHRA, YSYEKL. The CDR3 region is CASSRTANSNQPQHF. DNA for the CDR3: TGCGCCAGCAGCCGGACAGCTAATAGCAATCAGCCCCAGCATTTT.

This clonotype has just a few counts. This chain joins TRBV15 and TRBJ2-2, with 7 bases aligning to TRBD1. Per germline, CDR1 LNHNV and CDR2 YYDKDF (reference sequence). CDR3 length equals 13 residues. The CDR3: CGSQGANTGELFF. The CDR3 region has the DNA TGTGGCTCCCAGGGGGCGAACACCGGGGAGCTGTTTTTT.

This sequence joins TRBV7-6 and TRBJ2-2; D remains unclear. Per germline, CDR1 SGHVS and CDR2 FNYEAQ. Deletions cut 2 bases from V and 2 bases from J, with 12 bases between. The CDR3 totals 16 residues. The DNA for the CDR3 is TGTGCCAGCAGCTTAAACAGCGACATCAACACCGGGGAGCTGTTTTTT. As protein: CASSLNSDINTGELFF.

The chain combines TRBV21-1 with TRBJ2-7; TRBD2 is the table's D call and was not checked against the DNA. TRBV21-1 is noted as a pseudogene. The CDR3 is 15 residues long. Here the CDR3 reads CASSNQFGRGYEQYV. In DNA, the CDR3 is TGTGCCAGCAGCAATCAGTTCGGGAGGGGCTACGAGCAGTACGTC.

CDR3 nucleotides: TGTGCCAGCACGAGCCTAAGCGGATACGAGCAGTACGTC. Its protein product is CASTSLSGYEQYV. The J gene is TRBJ2-7, the V gene TRBV11-2; D may be TRBD2 (5 bases). CDR3 size: 13 residues. Germline CDR1 and CDR2: SGHAT and FQNNGV. Trimming cost V 7 bases and J 4 bases, with 14 bases left between them.

This clonotype showed up just a few times. J is TRBJ1-4 and V is TRBV12-3 or TRBV12-4; D is unclear. V lost 2 bases to trimming and J lost 8 bases, with 12 bases between them. The CDR3 is 14 residues long. CDR3 sequence (DNA): TGTGCCAGCAGTTTAAGGGCAGATCGGGAAAAACTGTTTTTT. Amino acids: CASSLRADREKLFF.

This clonotype was detected a few times. CDR3 sequence: CASSVAVSTDTQYF. CDR3 sequence (DNA): TGTGCCAGCAGCGTAGCCGTGAGCACAGATACGCAGTATTTT. This chain links TRBV9 with TRBJ2-3; D remains ambiguous. The ends were cut back, 0 bases at V and 0 bases at J, with 5 bases in the middle. The CDR3 runs to 14 residues. Germline V CDR1 and CDR2: SGDLS, YYNGEE.

This clonotype was counted between two and nine times. The rearrangement joins TRBV20-1 to TRBJ2-3; D not resolved. This CDR3 region has 12 residues. V was shortened by 0 bases and J by 4 bases, with 5 bases between the two germline ends. In germline, CDR1 is DFQATT, CDR2 SNEGSKA (reference sequence). The CDR3 region has the DNA TGCAGTGCTAGAGAGTTCCCAGATACGCAGTATTTT. It is translated as CSAREFPDTQYF.

To note about this clonotype: A much larger clone differs from this one at a single base, so this may be a read error. The genes are TRBV20-1 and TRBJ1-5; D uncertain. The CDR3 contains 12 residues. Deletions cut 2 bases from V and 5 bases from J, with 7 bases between. The V gene's germline CDR1 is DFQATT and CDR2 SNEGSKA (reference sequence). The CDR3 reads CSARLGYQPQHF. The CDR3 nucleotides read TGCAGTGCTAGATTGGGGTATCAGCCCCAGCATTTT.

A few counts support this clonotype. This chain joins TRBV5-1 and TRBJ2-5; 8 bases are a match to TRBD2. Germline CDR1 is SGHRS and CDR2 is YFSETQ. The trim removed 7 bases at V and 2 bases at J, leaving 16 bases unmatched. CDR3 length equals 17 residues. CDR3 in DNA: TGCGCCAGCGCAGGGGCCCCGGGTAGCGGGGTTCAAGAGACCCAGTACTTC. It yields the protein CASAGAPGSGVQETQYF.

This clonotype was recorded a few times. The chain recombines TRBV11-2 with TRBJ2-5, with TRBD2 matching 8 bases. The CDR3 consists of 15 residues. Germline lookup yields CDR1 SGHAT and CDR2 FQNNGV. J lost 1 base, V lost 5 bases, and 6 bases had no gene match. As DNA, the CDR3 is TGTGCCAGCAGCATTACTAGCGGACCCCAAGAGACCCAGTACTTC. This translates into CASSITSGPQETQYF. The full variable domain, rest sourced from reference TRBV11-2 and TRBJ2-5, is EAGVAQSPRYKIIEKRQSVAFWCNPISGHATLYWYQQILGQGPKLLIQFQNNGVVDDSQLPKDRFSAERLKGVDSTLKIQPAKLEDSAVYLCASSITSGPQETQYFGPGTRLLVL.

The sample holds many counts of this clonotype. The CDR3 reads CASSLDLAQWGAQYF. CDR3 DNA: TGTGCCAGCAGTTTGGATCTAGCCCAATGGGGGGCCCAGTACTTC. The chain carries TRBV12-3 or TRBV12-4 and TRBJ2-5; the D gene is possibly TRBD2 (6 bases). CDR3 length: 15 amino acids. V dropped 3 bases and J dropped 9 bases, with 20 bases sitting between them.

This clonotype was seen a handful of times. V gene TRBV10-3 combines with J gene TRBJ2-7, with D possibly called TRBD1 or TRBD2 (5 bases each). Trimming took off 2 bases at V and 2 bases at J, with 10 bases between the two ends. Germline V gives CDR1 ENHRY, CDR2 SYGVKD. This CDR3 has 14 amino acids. The CDR3 protein is CAISEPGPAYEQYV. CDR3 bases: TGTGCCATCAGTGAGCCGGGACCAGCCTACGAGCAGTACGTC.

This clonotype has a handful of counts. The V gene is TRBV5-1, the J gene TRBJ1-4, with D unresolved. V was trimmed by 4 bases and J by 5 bases, leaving 15 bases between them. CDR1 and CDR2 from the germline V gene are SGHRS and YFSETQ. This CDR3 comprises 15 residues. The CDR3 loop is CASSPEVSPNEKLFF. The CDR3 DNA reads as TGCGCCAGCAGCCCGGAGGTCTCCCCGAATGAAAAACTGTTTTTT.